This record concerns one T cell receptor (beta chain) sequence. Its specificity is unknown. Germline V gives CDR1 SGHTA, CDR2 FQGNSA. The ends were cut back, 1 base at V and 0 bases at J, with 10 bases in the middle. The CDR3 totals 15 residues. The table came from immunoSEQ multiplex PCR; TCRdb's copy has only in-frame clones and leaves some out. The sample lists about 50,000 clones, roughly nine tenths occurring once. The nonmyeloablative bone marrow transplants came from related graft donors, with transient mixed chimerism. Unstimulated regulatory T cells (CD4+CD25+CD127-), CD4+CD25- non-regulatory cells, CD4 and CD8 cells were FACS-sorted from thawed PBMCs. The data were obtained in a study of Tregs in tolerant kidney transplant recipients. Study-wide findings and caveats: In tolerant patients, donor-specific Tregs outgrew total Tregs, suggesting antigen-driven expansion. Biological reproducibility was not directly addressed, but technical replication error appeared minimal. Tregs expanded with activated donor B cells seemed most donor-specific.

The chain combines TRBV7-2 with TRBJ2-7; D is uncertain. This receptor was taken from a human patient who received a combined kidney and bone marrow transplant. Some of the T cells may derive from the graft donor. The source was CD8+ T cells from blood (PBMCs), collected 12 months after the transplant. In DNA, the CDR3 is TGTGCCAGCAGCTTAGGCGGAAGAAGCTCCTACGAGCAGTACTTC. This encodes CASSLGGRSSYEQYF. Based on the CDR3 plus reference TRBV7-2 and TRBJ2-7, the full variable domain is GAGVSQSPSNKVTEKGKDVELRCDPISGHTALYWYRQSLGQGLEFLIYFQGNSAPDKSGLPSDRFSAERTGGSVSTLTIQRTQQEDSAVYLCASSLGGRSSYEQYFGPGTRLTVT.